The 27 T cell receptor beta chains below all came from one sample that was sequenced in a study of blood T cell repertoires in COVID-19. The table came from immunoSEQ multiplex PCR; TCRdb's copy has only in-frame clones and leaves some out. The data hold under 250,000 clones, with 85% to 90% observed a single time. The sequencing input was PBMCs or T cells enriched from blood (not recorded which). Every receptor here comes from a woman aged 25-40 years with acute COVID-19.

This clone was detected once. CDR3 residues: CASSPPRILPPQHF. DNA of the CDR3: TGTGCCAGCTCACCACCGCGAATCCTCCCGCCCCAGCATTTT. The gene calls are TRBV18 and TRBJ1-5; D remains unclear. This CDR3 spans 14 amino acids. V was cut by 0 bases and J by 9 bases, with 12 bases left in between. From germline, CDR1 is KGHSH and CDR2 LQKENI.

The chain has TRBV27 and TRBJ2-7, with TRBD2 as a possible D gene (5 bases). This CDR3 is built from 12 residues. V dropped 3 bases and J dropped 6 bases, with 9 bases sitting between them. CDR1 and CDR2 (germline): MNHEY, SMNVEV (reference sequence). The CDR3 loop is CASSFRSGEQYF. The CDR3 DNA is TGTGCCAGCAGTTTTCGGAGCGGCGAGCAGTACTTC.

V gene TRBV19 combines with J gene TRBJ2-5; 8 bases agree with TRBD1. This CDR3 spans 16 amino acids. Germline values: CDR1 LNHDA, CDR2 SQIVND (reference sequence). The V and J ends lost 3 bases and 5 bases, in that order; junction bases with no gene match: 11. Here the CDR3 reads CASSIPSDRVDETQYF. CDR3 in DNA: TGTGCCAGTAGTATCCCTTCGGACAGGGTTGATGAGACCCAGTACTTC. Based on the CDR3 plus reference TRBV19 and TRBJ2-5, the full variable domain is DGGITQSPKYLFRKEGQNVTLSCEQNLNHDAMYWYRQDPGQGLRLIYYSQIVNDFQKGDIAEGYSVSREKKESFPLTVTSAQKNPTAFYLCASSIPSDRVDETQYFGPGTRLLVL.

The chain carries TRBV9 and TRBJ1-2; no clear D. CDR1 is SGDLS and CDR2 is YYNGEE in the germline V gene. Trimming removed 4 bases at V and 0 bases at J, with 10 bases between. The CDR3 contains 14 residues. In DNA form, the CDR3 reads TGTGCCAGCAGCTTACAGCAAGCTAACTATGGCTACACCTTC. This codes for CASSLQQANYGYTF.

This clone was seen more than once but under ten times. The V gene is TRBV6-5, the J gene TRBJ2-1; D is possibly TRBD1 (5 bases). Germline V gene data show CDR1 as MNHEY and CDR2 as SVGAGI. This CDR3 contains 13 residues. V gave up 0 bases and J gave up 7 bases, with 7 bases separating them. The chain's CDR3 is CASSYSGLNEQFF. Written as DNA, the CDR3 is TGTGCCAGCAGTTACTCGGGGCTAAATGAGCAGTTCTTC.

This chain links TRBV4-1 with TRBJ1-1; 10 bases are a match to TRBD1. Germline trimming cut 5 bases from V and 4 bases from J; bases unmatched to any gene: 1. CDR1 MGHRA and CDR2 YSYEKL come from the germline V gene. This CDR3 comprises 13 residues. The CDR3 here is CASSRTGGTEAFF. DNA for the CDR3: TGCGCCAGCAGCAGGACAGGGGGCACTGAAGCTTTCTTT.

This sequence joins TRBV15 and TRBJ1-1, with a possible D match to TRBD1 (6 bases). The CDR3 is made up of 13 amino acids. Germline V gives CDR1 LNHNV, CDR2 YYDKDF (reference sequence). V was cut by 5 bases and J by 1 base, with 8 bases left in between. CDR3 loop: CATSRDTNTEAFF. Here the CDR3 DNA reads TGTGCCACCAGCCGGGACACGAACACTGAAGCTTTCTTT.

The rearrangement links TRBV27 to TRBJ2-7, with TRBD1 matching 8 bases. Trimming took 4 bases from V and 3 from J; bases not matched to a gene: 5. The CDR3 is 14 amino acids. Germline values: CDR1 MNHEY, CDR2 SMNVEV (reference sequence). Here the CDR3 reads CASSSDRDLYEQYF. CDR3 coding DNA: TGTGCCAGCAGTTCGGACAGGGACCTCTACGAGCAGTACTTC.

The genes are TRBV2 and TRBJ1-4; 9 bases line up with TRBD1. This CDR3 has 14 amino acids. Losses at the gene ends were 7 bases for V and 8 bases for J; bases not matched to a gene: 8. Germline V gene data show CDR1 as SNHLY and CDR2 as FYNNEI. The CDR3 reads CASKGRTGEEKLFF. The DNA of the CDR3 is TGTGCCAGCAAGGGTCGGACAGGGGAAGAAAAACTGTTTTTT.

The V gene is TRBV7-8, the J gene TRBJ1-3, with D possibly being TRBD1 (5 bases). V gave up 4 bases and J gave up 0 bases, with 13 bases separating them. The CDR3 spans 16 residues. Germline V lookup: CDR1 SGHVS, CDR2 FQNEAQ. The CDR3 reads CASSSLTGTSGNTIYF. The CDR3 DNA reads as TGTGCCAGCAGCTCGCTCACAGGAACCTCTGGAAACACCATATATTTT.

The J gene is TRBJ1-6, the V gene TRBV30, with D perhaps matching TRBD1 (6 bases). The V gene's germline CDR1 is GTSNPN and CDR2 SVGIG (reference sequence). The CDR3 is 16 residues long. Trimming took 2 bases from V and 8 from J, leaving 19 bases between them. The CDR3 protein is CAWSQRRQAQDSPLHF. As DNA, the CDR3 is TGTGCCTGGAGTCAACGCCGACAGGCACAGGATTCACCCCTCCACTTT.

The chain employs TRBV4-1 and TRBJ2-1; TRBD2 aligns across 8 bases. V dropped 4 bases and J dropped 9; count of bases not matched to a gene: 11. This CDR3 has 15 residues. In germline, CDR1 is MGHRA, CDR2 YSYEKL. Here the CDR3 DNA reads TGCGCCAGCAGCCTACCCCTCGGGGGGGCCGTTGAGCAGTTCTTC. Translated, it gives CASSLPLGGAVEQFF.

This chain joins TRBV24-1 and TRBJ1-1; D is uncertain. This CDR3 has 13 amino acids. Germline V gives CDR1 KGHDR, CDR2 SFDVKD. Trimming cost V 2 bases and J 6 bases, with 9 bases left between them. CDR3 loop: CATSDSGVAEAFF. The CDR3 coding sequence is TGTGCCACCAGTGATTCCGGGGTCGCTGAAGCTTTCTTT.

This rearrangement joins TRBV19 to TRBJ1-1; 8 bases agree with TRBD1. The CDR3 is made up of 15 amino acids. After removal of 6 bases from V and 0 bases from J, the junction contained 6 bases not matched to a gene. CDR1 and CDR2 (germline): LNHDA, SQIVND (reference sequence). This CDR3 is CASSPRGQVNTEAFF. The CDR3 DNA is TGTGCCAGTAGCCCTCGGGGACAGGTGAACACTGAAGCTTTCTTT.

The genes are TRBV6-1 and TRBJ1-1; TRBD1 agrees at 7 bases. Looked up from germline, CDR1 is MNHNS and CDR2 is SASEGT. V lost 3 bases, J lost 5 bases, and 9 bases stayed unmatched. The CDR3 extends over 15 amino acids. The CDR3 sequence: CASSDQSGGWTEAFF. CDR3 coding DNA: TGTGCCAGCAGTGACCAATCAGGGGGTTGGACTGAAGCTTTCTTT.

The count of this clone is one. V gene TRBV3-1 (or the pseudogene TRBV3-2) combines with J gene TRBJ1-6; D unresolved. V lost 5 bases to trimming and J lost 9 bases, with 14 bases between them. Germline lookup yields CDR1 LGHDT and CDR2 YNNKEL (reference sequence). This CDR3 comprises 14 residues. CDR3 region: CASSIRVEGSPLHF. CDR3 in DNA: TGTGCCAGCAGCATCCGGGTCGAAGGTTCACCCCTCCACTTT.

For the CDR3, the DNA is TGTGCCAGCAGCCTATTCGGCTACACCTTC. Translating it yields CASSLFGYTF. The genes are TRBV5-8 and TRBJ1-2; D is undetermined. CDR1 is SGHTS and CDR2 is YDEGEE in the germline V gene. With 4 bases removed from V and 8 bases from J, the gap between germline ends came to 6 bases. The CDR3 consists of 10 residues.

V is TRBV6-4 and J is TRBJ2-5; TRBD1 is a possible D gene (5 bases). Germline lookup yields CDR1 MRHNA and CDR2 SNTAGT. The CDR3 runs 14 residues. V lost 5 bases, J lost 5 bases, and 15 bases lay in between. CDR3 in amino acids: CASSLHPGLETQYF. CDR3 in DNA: TGTGCCAGCAGTCTCCATCCAGGGTTGGAGACCCAGTACTTC.

V and J are TRBV27 and TRBJ1-2, with D uncertain. V gave up 4 bases and J gave up 4 bases, with 19 bases separating them. This CDR3 is built from 16 residues. CDR1 MNHEY and CDR2 SMNVEV come from the germline V gene (reference sequence). The DNA for the CDR3 is TGTGCCAGCAGTTCTACGAGGGTGGATCGGAGCTATGGCTACACCTTC. This gives the protein CASSSTRVDRSYGYTF.

This clone was seen a handful of times. V is TRBV30 and J is TRBJ1-3; 7 bases agree with TRBD1. Germline-derived CDR1 and CDR2 are GTSNPN and SVGIG (reference sequence). Trimming took 4 bases from V and 2 from J; bases not matched to a gene: 5. This CDR3 has 14 residues. The chain's CDR3 is CAWTTGITGNTIYF. The DNA of the CDR3 is TGTGCCTGGACGACAGGGATAACTGGAAACACCATATATTTT.

The chain links TRBV24-1 to TRBJ2-2; D ambiguous. This CDR3 contains 13 residues. Germline V gene lookup returns CDR1 KGHDR and CDR2 SFDVKD. Trimming removed 4 bases at V and 3 bases at J, with 5 bases between. The CDR3 nucleotides are TGTGCCACCAGTGAACAGTACACCGGGGAGCTGTTTTTT. It specifies CATSEQYTGELFF.

This chain joins TRBV23-1 and TRBJ1-1; maybe TRBD1 (6 bases). TRBV23-1 qualifies as an ORF whose function is uncertain. The V end was cut by 2 bases, the J end by 0 bases, with 28 bases between. The length of the CDR3 is 21 residues. In nucleotides, the CDR3 is TGCGCCAGCAGTCAACACAAAGCAGGGGATCTCCTTAAAATTCTGAACACTGAAGCTTTCTTT. Encoded protein: CASSQHKAGDLLKILNTEAFF.

The chain has TRBV18 and TRBJ1-2, with 9 nucleotides matching TRBD1. The CDR3 is made up of 14 amino acids. Germline V CDR1 and CDR2: KGHSH, LQKENI. Trimming at V came to 5 bases and at J to 2 bases, leaving 3 bases not matched to a gene. CDR3 sequence reads: CASSETGGNYGYTF. In nucleotides, the CDR3 is TGTGCCAGCTCAGAGACAGGGGGAAACTATGGCTACACCTTC.

The chain employs TRBV30 and TRBJ1-2, with D hard to call. Per germline, CDR1 GTSNPN and CDR2 SVGIG (reference sequence). V lost 2 bases, J lost 8 bases, and 12 bases lay in between. The CDR3 is made up of 12 amino acids. CDR3 protein: CAWSITTMGYTF. CDR3 nucleotide sequence: TGTGCCTGGAGTATCACAACTATGGGCTACACCTTC.

CDR3 sequence reads: CASSRRDFHTGELFF. The CDR3 nucleotides read TGTGCCAGCAGCCGCCGGGACTTTCACACCGGGGAGCTGTTTTTT. The chain joins TRBV7-2 to TRBJ2-2, with D perhaps matching TRBD2 (6 bases). The CDR3 consists of 15 residues. Germline CDR1 is SGHTA and CDR2 is FQGNSA. Trimming shortened V by 5 bases and J by 3 bases, and 13 bases separated the two germline ends.

The chain joins TRBV6-5 to TRBJ1-1; D is ambiguous. The CDR3 is made up of 12 amino acids. The V gene lost 6 bases and the J gene lost 2 bases, with 7 bases spanning the gap. Germline loops: CDR1 MNHEY, CDR2 SVGAGI. The CDR3, as DNA: TGTGCCAGCAGCCGTATAAACACTGAAGCTTTCTTT. Translation gives CASSRINTEAFF.

The V call is TRBV15, the J call TRBJ2-5; TRBD1 aligns across 10 bases. The CDR3 sequence is 17 residues long. The V gene's germline CDR1 is LNHNV and CDR2 YYDKDF (reference sequence). With 3 bases clipped from V and 5 bases from J, the junction kept 12 bases outside the gene matches. The CDR3 coding sequence is TGTGCCACCAGCAGGGTCGGCGACAGGGGGCTATGGGAGACCCAGTACTTC. Protein sequence: CATSRVGDRGLWETQYF.